Below are 15 T cell receptor beta chains sequenced from a single sample in a study of T cells in Graves' hyperthyroidism and ophthalmopathy. RNA transcripts were the template for amplifying TCR beta CDR3 regions. When the TCR CDR3 underwent first-round RT-PCR, the HTBI primer set was used. Using its own MiXCR run on the multiplex PCR reads, TCRdb lists one record per CDR3 protein. This table holds 300,000 to 400,000 distinct CDR3 sequences, over 11% found once. The sample comprised blood. These receptors all come from a woman aged 55-75 years with Graves' hyperthyroidism.

This clonotype was detected ten times or more. The chain has TRBV11-3 and TRBJ1-4, with 7 nucleotides matching TRBD1. Germline assignment: CDR1 SGHNT and CDR2 YENEEA. The CDR3 covers 14 residues. Trimming took 1 base from V and 6 from J; bases not matched to a gene: 2. In DNA form, the CDR3 reads TGTGCCAGCAGCTTAGTAGGGGGCGATGAAAAACTGTTTTTT. Translating gives CASSLVGGDEKLFF.

The J gene is TRBJ2-7, the V gene TRBV6-1; 9 bases are a match to TRBD1. The CDR3 has 13 residues. Germline values: CDR1 MNHNS, CDR2 SASEGT. V was clipped by 8 bases and J by 5 bases; unmatched bases: 7. The CDR3 reads CASAMGQGNEQYF. The CDR3 DNA reads TGTGCCAGCGCTATGGGACAGGGTAACGAGCAGTACTTC.

V usage is TRBV3-1 and J usage is TRBJ2-4; TRBD1 might be the D (5 bases). The CDR3 runs 13 residues. Trimming took 8 bases from V and 3 from J, leaving 11 bases between them. In germline, CDR1 is LGHDT, CDR2 YNNKEL (reference sequence). This chain's CDR3 is CASSVRGKNIQYF. Here the CDR3 DNA reads TGTGCCAGCTCCGTTAGGGGCAAAAACATTCAGTACTTC.

This clonotype came up many times. V is TRBV5-1 and J is TRBJ2-3, with TRBD2 matching 9 bases. Germline trimming cut 7 bases from V and 2 bases from J; bases unmatched to any gene: 2. The CDR3 sequence is 13 residues long. CDR1 SGHRS and CDR2 YFSETQ come from the germline V gene. The CDR3 region is CASRTSDTDTQYF. In DNA, the CDR3 is TGCGCCAGCCGGACTAGCGACACAGATACGCAGTATTTT.

This clonotype was seen many times. V is TRBV5-1 and J is TRBJ2-3, with TRBD2 matching 7 bases. J was trimmed by 4 bases and V by 3 bases; bases with no gene match: 5. The CDR3 has 14 residues. The germline gives CDR1 SGHRS, CDR2 YFSETQ. In DNA form, the CDR3 reads TGCGCCAGCAGCTCCGGGACTACCGCAGATACGCAGTATTTT. This sequence encodes CASSSGTTADTQYF.

There are many counts of this clonotype. The chain combines TRBV28 with TRBJ2-5; D is perhaps TRBD1 (6 bases). The CDR3 length is 12 residues. Trimming stripped 4 bases from V and 12 bases from J, with 15 bases between. Germline V gene data show CDR1 as MDHEN and CDR2 as SYDVKM. In nucleotides, the CDR3 is TGTGCCAGCAGTTACCCACAGGGAAATAAGTACTTC. Translation gives CASSYPQGNKYF.

This clonotype was counted many times. The J gene is TRBJ2-7, the V gene TRBV18, with D maybe TRBD2 (5 bases). V lost 2 bases and J 0 bases, leaving 11 bases between the germline ends. Germline assignment: CDR1 KGHSH and CDR2 LQKENI. There are 15 residues in the CDR3. CDR3 bases: TGTGCCAGCTCACCATTTGCTCTAGCCTCCTACGAGCAGTACTTC. As protein: CASSPFALASYEQYF.

V is TRBV20-1 and J is TRBJ2-1; TRBD2 aligns across 11 bases. Germline V gene data show CDR1 as DFQATT and CDR2 as SNEGSKA (reference sequence). This CDR3 has 14 residues. After removal of 5 bases from V and 5 bases from J, the junction contained 5 bases not matched to a gene. In nucleotides, the CDR3 is TGCAGTGCTGCGACTAGCGGGGACCACAATGAGCAGTTCTTC. Amino acid sequence: CSAATSGDHNEQFF.

This clonotype was observed many times. The rearrangement joins TRBV11-3 to TRBJ1-2; possible D gene TRBD1, 6 bases. From germline, CDR1 is SGHNT and CDR2 YENEEA. Trimming stripped 5 bases from V and 8 bases from J, with 18 bases between. This CDR3 has 14 amino acids. The CDR3 is CASSQDPRTVGYTF. Written as DNA, the CDR3 is TGTGCCAGCAGCCAAGACCCGAGGACAGTCGGCTACACCTTC.

The chain links TRBV6-1 to TRBJ1-4; D remains unclear. CDR1 is MNHNS, CDR2 SASEGT, per germline. The CDR3 sequence is 14 residues long. V was shortened by 5 bases and J by 5 bases, with 12 bases between the two germline ends. The CDR3 reads CASSMSFRNEKLFF. CDR3 coding DNA: TGTGCCAGCAGTATGTCCTTCCGGAATGAAAAACTGTTTTTT.

The table lists this clonotype with many counts. V gene TRBV6-1 combines with J gene TRBJ1-5; 7 nucleotides agree with TRBD1. Per germline, CDR1 MNHNS and CDR2 SASEGT. Trimming removed 9 bases from V and 5 bases from J; junction bases left unmatched: 10. This CDR3 region has 14 residues. CDR3 sequence reads: CASRYPGQHQPQHF. In DNA, the CDR3 is TGTGCCAGTCGATATCCGGGACAGCATCAGCCCCAGCATTTT.

V gene TRBV19 combines with J gene TRBJ2-2; D is unresolved. V was shortened by 3 bases and J by 0 bases, with 5 bases between the two germline ends. The CDR3 covers 14 residues. The germline gives CDR1 LNHDA, CDR2 SQIVND (reference sequence). CDR3 loop: CASSIDANTGELFF. The CDR3 DNA sequence: TGTGCCAGTAGTATTGACGCGAACACCGGGGAGCTGTTTTTT.

The chain links TRBV12-3 or TRBV12-4 to TRBJ2-1; weak D call: TRBD1 (6 bases). CDR3 length equals 12 residues. V lost 4 bases, J lost 12 bases, and 13 bases lay in between. This CDR3 is CASSSPLRGQFF. The CDR3 bases are TGTGCCAGCAGTTCCCCCCTCAGGGGGCAGTTCTTC.

This clonotype has a count of ten or more. The chain has TRBV7-9 and TRBJ2-2; no clear D gene. Germline CDR1 is SEHNR and CDR2 is FQNEAQ (reference sequence). The V and J ends lost 1 base and 9 bases respectively, with 9 bases between them. This CDR3 has 13 amino acids. The CDR3 protein is CASSLGGTRELFF. The CDR3 coding sequence is TGTGCCAGCAGCTTAGGGGGTACGAGGGAGCTGTTTTTT.

The CDR3 nucleotides are TGCGCCAGCAGTGAGGGTTGGGGGACTAGCGGGACTCACTACAATGAGCAGTTCTTC. It yields the protein CASSEGWGTSGTHYNEQFF. This chain links TRBV10-2 with TRBJ2-1; 13 bases match TRBD2. With 2 bases clipped from V and 3 bases from J, the junction kept 10 bases outside the gene matches. The CDR3 spans 19 residues. CDR1 and CDR2 from the germline V gene are WSHSY and SAAADI.